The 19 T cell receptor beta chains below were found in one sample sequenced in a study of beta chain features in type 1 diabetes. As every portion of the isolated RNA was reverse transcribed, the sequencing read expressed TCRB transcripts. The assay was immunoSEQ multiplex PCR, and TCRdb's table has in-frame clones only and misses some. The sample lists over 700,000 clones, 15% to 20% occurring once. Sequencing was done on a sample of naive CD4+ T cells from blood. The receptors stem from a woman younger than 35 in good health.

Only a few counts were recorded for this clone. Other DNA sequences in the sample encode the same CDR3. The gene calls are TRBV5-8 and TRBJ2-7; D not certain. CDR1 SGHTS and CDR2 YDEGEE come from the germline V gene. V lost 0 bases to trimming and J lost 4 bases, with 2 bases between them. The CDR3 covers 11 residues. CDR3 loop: CASSLGYEQYF. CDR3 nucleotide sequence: TGTGCCAGCAGCTTGGGGTACGAGCAGTACTTC. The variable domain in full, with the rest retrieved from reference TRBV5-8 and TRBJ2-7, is EAGVTQSPTHLIKTRGQQATLRCSPISGHTSVYWYQQALGLGLQFLLWYDEGEERNRGNFPPRFSGRQFPNYSSELNVNALELEDSALYLCASSLGYEQYFGPGTRLTVT.

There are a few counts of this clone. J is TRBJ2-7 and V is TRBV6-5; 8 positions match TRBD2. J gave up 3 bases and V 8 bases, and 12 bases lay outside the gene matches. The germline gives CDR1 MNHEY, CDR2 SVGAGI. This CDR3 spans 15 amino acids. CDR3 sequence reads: CASGLAGYGLYEQYF. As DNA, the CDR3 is TGTGCCAGCGGCTTAGCGGGATACGGCCTCTACGAGCAGTACTTC.

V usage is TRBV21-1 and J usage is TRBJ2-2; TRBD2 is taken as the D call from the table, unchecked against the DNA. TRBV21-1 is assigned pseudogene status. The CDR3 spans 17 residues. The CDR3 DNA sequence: TGTGCCAGCATCCTCCAAGGGCTAGCGGGAATAACCGGGGAGCTGTTTTTT. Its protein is CASILQGLAGITGELFF.

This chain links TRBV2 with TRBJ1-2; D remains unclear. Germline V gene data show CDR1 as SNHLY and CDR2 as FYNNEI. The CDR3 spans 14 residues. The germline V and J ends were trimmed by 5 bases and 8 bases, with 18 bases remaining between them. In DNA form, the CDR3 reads TGTGCCAGCAGTAACAGAGGCCCGTCTGAGGGCTACACCTTC. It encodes CASSNRGPSEGYTF. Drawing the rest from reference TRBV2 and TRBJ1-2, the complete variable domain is EPEVTQTPSHQVTQMGQEVILRCVPISNHLYFYWYRQILGQKVEFLVSFYNNEISEKSEIFDDQFSVERPDGSNFTLKIRSTKLEDSAMYFCASSNRGPSEGYTFGSGTRLTVV.

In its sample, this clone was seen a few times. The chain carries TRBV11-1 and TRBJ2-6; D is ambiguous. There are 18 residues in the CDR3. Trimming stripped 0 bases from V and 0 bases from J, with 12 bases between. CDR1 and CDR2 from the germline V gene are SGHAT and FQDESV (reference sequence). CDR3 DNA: TGTGCCAGCAGCTTAGCGTGGCGGAGTCCCTCTGGGGCCAACGTCCTGACTTTC. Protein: CASSLAWRSPSGANVLTF.

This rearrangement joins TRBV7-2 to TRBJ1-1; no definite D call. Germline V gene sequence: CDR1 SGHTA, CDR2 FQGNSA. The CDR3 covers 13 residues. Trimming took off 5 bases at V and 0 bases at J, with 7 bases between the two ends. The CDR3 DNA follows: TGTGCCAGCAGCGGAAATATGAACACTGAAGCTTTCTTT. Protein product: CASSGNMNTEAFF. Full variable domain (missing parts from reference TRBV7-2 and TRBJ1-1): GAGVSQSPSNKVTEKGKDVELRCDPISGHTALYWYRQSLGQGLEFLIYFQGNSAPDKSGLPSDRFSAERTGGSVSTLTIQRTQQEDSAVYLCASSGNMNTEAFFGQGTRLTVV.

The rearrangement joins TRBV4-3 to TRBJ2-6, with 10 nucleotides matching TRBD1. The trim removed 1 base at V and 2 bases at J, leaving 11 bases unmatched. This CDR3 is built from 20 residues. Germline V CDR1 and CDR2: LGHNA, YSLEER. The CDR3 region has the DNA TGCGCCAGCAGCCAAGCCCTACCGACAGGGGGCTATACTGGGGCCAACGTCCTGACTTTC. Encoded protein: CASSQALPTGGYTGANVLTF.

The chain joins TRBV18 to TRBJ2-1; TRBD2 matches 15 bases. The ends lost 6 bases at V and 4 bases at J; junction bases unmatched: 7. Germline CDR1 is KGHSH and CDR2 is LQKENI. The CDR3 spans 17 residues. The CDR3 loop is CASSPRTSGRDYNEQFF. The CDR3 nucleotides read TGTGCCAGCTCCCCAAGGACTAGCGGGAGGGATTACAATGAGCAGTTCTTC.

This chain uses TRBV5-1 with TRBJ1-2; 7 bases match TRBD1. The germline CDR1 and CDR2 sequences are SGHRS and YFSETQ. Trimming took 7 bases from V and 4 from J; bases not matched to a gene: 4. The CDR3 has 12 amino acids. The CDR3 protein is CASSTGTYGYTF. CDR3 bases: TGCGCCAGCTCGACAGGGACCTATGGCTACACCTTC.

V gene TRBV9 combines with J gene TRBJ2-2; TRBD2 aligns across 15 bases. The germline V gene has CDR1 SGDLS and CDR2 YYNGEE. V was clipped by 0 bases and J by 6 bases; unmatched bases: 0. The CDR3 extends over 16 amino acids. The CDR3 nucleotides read TGTGCCAGCAGCGTAGGGACTAGCGGGAGGGCCGGGGAGCTGTTTTTT. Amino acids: CASSVGTSGRAGELFF.

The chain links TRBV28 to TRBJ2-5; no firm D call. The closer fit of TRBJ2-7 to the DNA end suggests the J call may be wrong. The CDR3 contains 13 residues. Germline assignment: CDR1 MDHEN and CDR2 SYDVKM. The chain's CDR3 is CASSPTQSYEQYF. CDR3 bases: TGTGCCAGCAGCCCTACCCAGAGCTACGAGCAGTACTTC.

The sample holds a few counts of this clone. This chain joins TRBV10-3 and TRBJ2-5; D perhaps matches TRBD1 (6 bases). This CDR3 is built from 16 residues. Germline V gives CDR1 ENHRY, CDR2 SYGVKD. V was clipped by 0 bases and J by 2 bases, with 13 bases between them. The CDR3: CAISESQGRGQETQYF. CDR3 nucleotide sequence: TGTGCCATCAGTGAGTCTCAGGGGCGTGGGCAAGAGACCCAGTACTTC.

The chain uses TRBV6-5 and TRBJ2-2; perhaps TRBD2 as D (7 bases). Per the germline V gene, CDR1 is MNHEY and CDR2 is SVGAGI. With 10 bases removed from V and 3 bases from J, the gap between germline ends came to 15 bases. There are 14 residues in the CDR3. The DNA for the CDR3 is TGTGCCACTAAGCGGGGACACTACACCGGGGAGCTGTTTTTT. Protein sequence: CATKRGHYTGELFF.

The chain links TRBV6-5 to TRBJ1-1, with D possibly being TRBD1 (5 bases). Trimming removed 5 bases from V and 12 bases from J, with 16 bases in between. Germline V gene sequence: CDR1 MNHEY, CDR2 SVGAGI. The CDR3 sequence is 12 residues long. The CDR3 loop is CASSPAQGSTFF. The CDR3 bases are TGTGCCAGCAGTCCGGCCCAGGGATCGACTTTCTTT.

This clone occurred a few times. The CDR3 coding sequence is TGCAGCGTTGTCCCTTCGGGACTAGCAGCCGCAGATACGCAGTATTTT. The encoded protein is CSVVPSGLAAADTQYF. V gene TRBV29-1 combines with J gene TRBJ2-3, with 9 nucleotides matching TRBD2. This CDR3 contains 16 residues. From germline, CDR1 is SQVTM and CDR2 ANQGSEA. V trimming: 4 bases; J trimming: 4 bases; junction bases outside the gene matches: 12.

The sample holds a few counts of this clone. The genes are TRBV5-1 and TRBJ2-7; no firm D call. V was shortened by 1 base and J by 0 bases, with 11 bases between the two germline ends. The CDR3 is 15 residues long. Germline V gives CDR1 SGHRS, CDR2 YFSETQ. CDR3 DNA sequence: TGCGCCAGCAGCTTGTCCATCGCAGACTCCTACGAGCAGTACTTC. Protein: CASSLSIADSYEQYF. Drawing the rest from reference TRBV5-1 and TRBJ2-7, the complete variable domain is KAGVTQTPRYLIKTRGQQVTLSCSPISGHRSVSWYQQTPGQGLQFLFEYFSETQRNKGNFPGRFSGRQFSNSRSEMNVSTLELGDSALYLCASSLSIADSYEQYFGPGTRLTVT.

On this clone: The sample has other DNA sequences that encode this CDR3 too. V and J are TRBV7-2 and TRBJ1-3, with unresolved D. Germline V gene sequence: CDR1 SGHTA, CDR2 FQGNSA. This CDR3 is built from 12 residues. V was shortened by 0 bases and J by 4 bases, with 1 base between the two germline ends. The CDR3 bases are TGTGCCAGCAGCTTAGCGGGAAACACCATATATTTT. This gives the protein CASSLAGNTIYF.

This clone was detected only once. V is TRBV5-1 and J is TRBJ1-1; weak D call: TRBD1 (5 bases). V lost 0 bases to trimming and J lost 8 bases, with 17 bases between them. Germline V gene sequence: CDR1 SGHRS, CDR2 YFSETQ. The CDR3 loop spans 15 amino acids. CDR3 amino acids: CASSLDPGTAAEAFF. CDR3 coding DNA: TGCGCCAGCAGCTTGGACCCAGGGACCGCGGCCGAAGCTTTCTTT.

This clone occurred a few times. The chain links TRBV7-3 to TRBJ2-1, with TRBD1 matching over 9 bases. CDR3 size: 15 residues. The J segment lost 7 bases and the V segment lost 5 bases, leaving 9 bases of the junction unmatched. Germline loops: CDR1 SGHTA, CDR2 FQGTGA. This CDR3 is CASSTQGALVNEQFF. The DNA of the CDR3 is TGTGCCAGCAGCACACAGGGGGCGCTAGTAAATGAGCAGTTCTTC.